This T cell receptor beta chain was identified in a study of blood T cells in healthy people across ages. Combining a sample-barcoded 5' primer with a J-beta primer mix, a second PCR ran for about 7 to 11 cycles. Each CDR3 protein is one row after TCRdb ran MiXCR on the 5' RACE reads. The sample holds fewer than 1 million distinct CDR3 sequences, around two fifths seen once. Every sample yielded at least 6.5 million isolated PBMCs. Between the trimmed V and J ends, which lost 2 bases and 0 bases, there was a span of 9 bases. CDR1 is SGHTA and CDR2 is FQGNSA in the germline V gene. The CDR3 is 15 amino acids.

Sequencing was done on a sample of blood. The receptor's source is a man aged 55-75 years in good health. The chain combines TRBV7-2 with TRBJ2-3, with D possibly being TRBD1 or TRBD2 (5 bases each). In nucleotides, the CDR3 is TGTGCCAGCAGCTTAATAGGGACGAGCACAGATACGCAGTATTTT. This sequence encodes CASSLIGTSTDTQYF.